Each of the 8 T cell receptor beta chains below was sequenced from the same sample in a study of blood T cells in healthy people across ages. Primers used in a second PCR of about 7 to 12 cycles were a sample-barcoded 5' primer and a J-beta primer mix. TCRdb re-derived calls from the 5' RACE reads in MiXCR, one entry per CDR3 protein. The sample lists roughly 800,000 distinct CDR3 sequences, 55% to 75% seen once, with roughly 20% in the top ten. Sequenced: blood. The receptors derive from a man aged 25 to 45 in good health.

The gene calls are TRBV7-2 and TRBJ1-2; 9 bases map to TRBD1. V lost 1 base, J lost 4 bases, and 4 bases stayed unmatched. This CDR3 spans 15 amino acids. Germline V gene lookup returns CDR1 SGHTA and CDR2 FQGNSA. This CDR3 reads CASSLVGTGTYGYTF. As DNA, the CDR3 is TGTGCCAGCAGCTTAGTAGGGACAGGGACCTATGGCTACACCTTC.

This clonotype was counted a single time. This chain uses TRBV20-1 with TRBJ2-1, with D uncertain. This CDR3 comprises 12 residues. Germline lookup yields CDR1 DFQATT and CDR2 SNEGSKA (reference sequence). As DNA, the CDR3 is TGCAGCGCCCCCAACGACGCCAATGAGCAGTTCTTC. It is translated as CSAPNDANEQFF.

In nucleotides, the CDR3 is TGCGCCAGCAGCTGGGGACAGCTAGAAAACTATGGCTACACCTTC. Translation gives CASSWGQLENYGYTF. The chain uses TRBV5-1 and TRBJ1-2; TRBD1 aligns across 7 bases. The germline CDR1 and CDR2 sequences are SGHRS and YFSETQ. The CDR3 covers 15 residues. Trimming removed 3 bases from V and 2 bases from J; junction bases left unmatched: 7.

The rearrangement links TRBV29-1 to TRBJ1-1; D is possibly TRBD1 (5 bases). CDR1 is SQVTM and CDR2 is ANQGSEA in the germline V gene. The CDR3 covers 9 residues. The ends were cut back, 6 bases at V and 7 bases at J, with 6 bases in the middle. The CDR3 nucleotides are TGCAGCGTGGGGGGTGAAGCTTTCTTT. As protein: CSVGGEAFF.

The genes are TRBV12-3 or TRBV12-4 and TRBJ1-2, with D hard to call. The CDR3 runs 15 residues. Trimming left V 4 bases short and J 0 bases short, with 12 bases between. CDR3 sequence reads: CASSSIGVANYGYTF. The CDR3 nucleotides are TGTGCCAGCAGTTCGATTGGGGTAGCTAACTATGGCTACACCTTC.

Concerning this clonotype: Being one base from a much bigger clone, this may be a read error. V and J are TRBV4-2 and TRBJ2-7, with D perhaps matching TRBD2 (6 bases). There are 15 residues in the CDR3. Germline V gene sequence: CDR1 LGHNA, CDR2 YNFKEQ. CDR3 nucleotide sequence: TGTGCCAGCATCCAAGCACGCGGCGGGGTCTACGAGCAGTACTTC. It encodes CASIQARGGVYEQYF.

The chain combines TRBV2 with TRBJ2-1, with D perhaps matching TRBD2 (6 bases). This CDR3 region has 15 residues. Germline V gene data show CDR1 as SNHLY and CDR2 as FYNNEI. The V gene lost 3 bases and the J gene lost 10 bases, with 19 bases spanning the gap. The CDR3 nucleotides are TGTGCCAGCAGTGAGGGGACTGGTAGCGGTTACGAGCAGTTCTTC. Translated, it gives CASSEGTGSGYEQFF.

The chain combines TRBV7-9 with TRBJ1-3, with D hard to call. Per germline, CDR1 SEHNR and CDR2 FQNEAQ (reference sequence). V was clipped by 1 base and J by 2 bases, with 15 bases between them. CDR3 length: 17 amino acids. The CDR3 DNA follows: TGTGCCAGCAGCTTAGGTAGTCTGATCTCTGCTGGAAACACCATATATTTT. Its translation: CASSLGSLISAGNTIYF. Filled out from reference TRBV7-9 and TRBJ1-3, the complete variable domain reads DTGVSQNPRHKITKRGQNVTFRCDPISEHNRLYWYRQTLGQGPEFLTYFQNEAQLEKSRLLSDRFSAERPKGSFSTLEIQRTEQGDSAMYLCASSLGSLISAGNTIYFGEGSWLTVV.